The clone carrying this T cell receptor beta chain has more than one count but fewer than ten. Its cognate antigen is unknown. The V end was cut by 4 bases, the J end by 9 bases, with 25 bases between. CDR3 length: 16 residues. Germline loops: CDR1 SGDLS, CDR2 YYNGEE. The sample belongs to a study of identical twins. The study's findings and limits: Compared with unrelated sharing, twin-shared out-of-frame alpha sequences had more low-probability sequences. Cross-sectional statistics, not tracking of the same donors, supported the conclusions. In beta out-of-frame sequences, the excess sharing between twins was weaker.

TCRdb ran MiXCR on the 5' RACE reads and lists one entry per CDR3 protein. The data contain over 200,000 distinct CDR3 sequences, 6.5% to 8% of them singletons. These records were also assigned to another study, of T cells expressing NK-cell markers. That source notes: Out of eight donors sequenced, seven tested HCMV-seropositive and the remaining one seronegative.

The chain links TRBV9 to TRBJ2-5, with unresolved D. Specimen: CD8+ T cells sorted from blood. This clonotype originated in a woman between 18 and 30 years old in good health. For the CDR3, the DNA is TGTGCCAGCAGCCCAAGATCCGACGGACGTACCCCGGCCCAGTACTTC. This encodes CASSPRSDGRTPAQYF.